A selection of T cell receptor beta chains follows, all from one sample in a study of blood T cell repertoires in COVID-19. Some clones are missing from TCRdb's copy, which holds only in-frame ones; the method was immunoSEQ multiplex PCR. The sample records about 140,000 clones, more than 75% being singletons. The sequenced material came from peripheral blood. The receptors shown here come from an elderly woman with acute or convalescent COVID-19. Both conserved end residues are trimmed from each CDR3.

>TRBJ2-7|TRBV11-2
ASSTQGAGEQY
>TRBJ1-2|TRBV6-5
ASRTGQGNYGYT
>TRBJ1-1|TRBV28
ASSLGLNTEAF
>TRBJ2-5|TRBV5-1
ASSYGQLKETQY
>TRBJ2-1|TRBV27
ASSLRHAGGNEQF
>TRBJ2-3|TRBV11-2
ASSLPLRTSGSTDTQY
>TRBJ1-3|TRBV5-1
ASSLAGVLRGNTIY
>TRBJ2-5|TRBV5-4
ASSLGGASGYQETQY
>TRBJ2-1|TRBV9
ASSVGGGTSVYNEQF
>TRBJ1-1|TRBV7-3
ASSLTGGDTEAF
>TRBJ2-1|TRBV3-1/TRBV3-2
ASSRRPLTSALYNEQF
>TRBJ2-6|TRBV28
ASSPNRWEHTSGANVLT
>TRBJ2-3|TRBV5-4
ASSLPGTSADTQY
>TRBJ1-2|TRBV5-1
ASSAAGTAYGYT
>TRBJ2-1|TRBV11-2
ASSLGWTTKRDNEQF
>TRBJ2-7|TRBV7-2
ASSSGLGLAYEQY
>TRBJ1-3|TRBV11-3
ASSFSGASGNTIY
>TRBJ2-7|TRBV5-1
ASSLASGRESYEQY
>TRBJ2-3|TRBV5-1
ASSLGQGASTDTQY
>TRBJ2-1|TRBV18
ASSPGTSGSPVHEQF
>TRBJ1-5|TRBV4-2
ASSQVVFLEGDQPQH
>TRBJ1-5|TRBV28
ASSLDRGGFSNQPQH